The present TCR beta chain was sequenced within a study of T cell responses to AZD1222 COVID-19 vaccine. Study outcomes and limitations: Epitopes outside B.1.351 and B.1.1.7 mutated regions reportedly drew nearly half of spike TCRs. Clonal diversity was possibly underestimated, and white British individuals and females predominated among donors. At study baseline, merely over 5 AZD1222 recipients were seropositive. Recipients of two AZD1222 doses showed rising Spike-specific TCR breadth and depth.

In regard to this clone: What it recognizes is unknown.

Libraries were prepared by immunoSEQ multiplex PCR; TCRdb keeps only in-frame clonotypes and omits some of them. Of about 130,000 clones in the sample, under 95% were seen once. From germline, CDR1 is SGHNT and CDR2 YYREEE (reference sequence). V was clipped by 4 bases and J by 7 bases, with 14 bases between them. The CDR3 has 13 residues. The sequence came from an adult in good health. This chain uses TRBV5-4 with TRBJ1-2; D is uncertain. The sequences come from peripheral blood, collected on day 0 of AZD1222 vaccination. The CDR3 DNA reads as TGTGCCAGCAGCGCGACCCGCGAGATTGGCTACACCTTC. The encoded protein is CASSATREIGYTF. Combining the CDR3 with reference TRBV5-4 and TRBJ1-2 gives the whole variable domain ETGVTQSPTHLIKTRGQQVTLRCSSQSGHNTVSWYQQALGQGPQFIFQYYREEENGRGNFPPRFSGLQFPNYSSELNVNALELDDSALYLCASSATREIGYTFGSGTRLTVV.